A selection of T cell receptor beta chains follows, all from one sample in a study of blood T cells in healthy people across ages. TCRdb processed the 5' RACE reads anew with MiXCR; each CDR3 protein has one entry. The table includes about 1 million distinct CDR3 sequences, approximately 25% detected once. These data also featured in a second study, about T cells of mothers and their children.

Sequenced input: blood. The receptors were sampled from a girl aged 2-10 years in good health. CDR3s include the opening cysteine and the closing phenylalanine or tryptophan. A D gene is named only where the DNA matches it firmly. A row's size may be missing; if present it is once, few, many or a size class.

j_call d_call v_call clone_size cdr3_aa cdr3_nt
TRBJ1-4 . TRBV7-6 . CASSLGPGGSGGEKLFF TGTGCCAGCAGCCTCGGCCCGGGGGGATCCGGAGGTGAAAAACTGTTTTTT
TRBJ2-1 . TRBV20-1 . CSANPRASYNEQFF TGCAGTGCCAACCCGAGGGCCTCCTACAATGAGCAGTTCTTC
TRBJ1-1 TRBD1 TRBV2 few CASRGTGGFTEAFF TGTGCCAGCAGGGGGACAGGGGGCTTCACTGAAGCTTTCTTT
TRBJ2-1 TRBD2 TRBV7-9 . CASSPSGGWEFF TGTGCCAGCAGCCCTAGCGGGGGTTGGGAGTTCTTC
TRBJ1-1 . TRBV7-9 . CASRYPGGEEATEAFF TGTGCCAGCAGATACCCGGGCGGGGAGGAAGCCACTGAAGCTTTCTTT
TRBJ2-2 . TRBV4-3 few CASSQDTGGPLNTGELFF TGCGCCAGCAGCCAAGATACCGGGGGGCCCCTGAACACCGGGGAGCTGTTTTTT
TRBJ1-2 TRBD1 TRBV6-7 . CASSYSGQGRNYGYTF TGTGCCAGCAGTTACTCGGGACAGGGAAGAAACTATGGCTACACCTTC
TRBJ2-4 . TRBV5-1 many CASSLENIQYF TGTGCCAGCAGCTTAGAAAACATTCAGTACTTC
TRBJ2-1 . TRBV29-1 . CSVEDPLESYNEQFF TGCAGCGTTGAAGACCCACTAGAATCCTACAATGAGCAGTTCTTC
TRBJ2-7 TRBD2 TRBV7-8 . CASSLVLAGGSYEQYF TGTGCCAGCAGCTTAGTGTTAGCGGGAGGCTCCTACGAGCAGTACTTC
TRBJ2-4 . TRBV28 . CASSSYRDIQYF TGTGCCAGCTCTAGCTACAGGGATATTCAGTACTTC
TRBJ2-5 TRBD1 TRBV7-9 many CASSPRDSQETQYF TGTGCCAGCAGCCCACGGGACAGCCAAGAGACCCAGTACTTC
TRBJ2-4 . TRBV7-9 few CASSLAPGVLTKNIQYF TGTGCCAGCAGCTTAGCCCCAGGGGTATTGACCAAAAACATTCAGTACTTC
TRBJ2-5 . TRBV10-3 few CATKRDQETQHF TGTGCCACCAAGCGTGACCAAGAGACCCAGCACTTC
TRBJ2-5 TRBD1 TRBV27 few CASSPLQGAQGDQYF TGTGCCAGCAGCCCACTACAGGGGGCACAAGGGGACCAGTACTTC
TRBJ2-5 . TRBV20-1 few CSARRAQETQYF TGCAGTGCCCGAAGGGCCCAAGAGACCCAGTACTTC
TRBJ1-1 . TRBV20-1 few CSASGGTGANTEAFF TGCAGTGCTAGCGGAGGGACCGGGGCGAACACTGAAGCTTTCTTT
TRBJ2-5 TRBD1 TRBV5-1 . CASTSGQLQETQYF TGCGCCAGCACCTCGGGACAGCTACAAGAGACCCAGTACTTC
TRBJ1-2 TRBD1 TRBV6-1 . CASSDRRKQPGQGKYGYTF TGTGCCAGCAGCGACAGAAGGAAACAACCGGGACAGGGGAAATATGGCTACACCTTC
TRBJ2-5 . TRBV3-1 once CASSQDWASQETQYF TGTGCCAGCAGCCAAGATTGGGCCAGCCAAGAGACCCAGTACTTC
TRBJ2-1 TRBD2 TRBV7-3 . CASSDGTSPSEQFF TGTGCCAGCAGCGACGGGACTAGTCCCAGTGAGCAGTTCTTC
TRBJ2-7 TRBD1 TRBV27 few CASSYGATDRGSLSCEQYF TGTGCCAGCAGTTACGGGGCCACGGACAGGGGAAGTTTATCTTGCGAGCAGTACTTC
TRBJ2-3 . TRBV4-2 . CASSSQGGTHATDTQYF TGTGCCAGCAGCTCACAAGGGGGGACTCACGCCACAGATACGCAGTATTTT
TRBJ1-6 . TRBV9 few CASSVGTTLHF TGTGCCAGCAGCGTAGGTACAACCCTCCACTTT
TRBJ2-5 . TRBV7-9 few CASSAAGPWPFRYF TGTGCCAGCAGCGCAGCAGGGCCTTGGCCTTTTCGGTACTTC
TRBJ1-1 . TRBV12-3/TRBV12-4 . CASSEQGPNTEAFF TGTGCCAGCAGTGAACAGGGTCCCAACACTGAAGCTTTCTTT
TRBJ2-7 . TRBV21-1 few CARSGPGGESYEQYF TGTGCCAGGTCGGGTCCTGGCGGGGAGTCCTACGAGCAGTACTTC
TRBJ1-2 TRBD1 TRBV20-1 . CSAHGTGVGYYGYTF TGCAGTGCTCATGGGACAGGCGTGGGGTACTATGGCTACACCTTC
TRBJ1-3 . TRBV20-1 few CSAREEGRNTIYF TGCAGTGCTAGAGAGGAAGGGCGAAACACCATATATTTT
TRBJ2-5 . TRBV7-2 . CASSDEGGLETQYF TGTGCCAGCAGCGACGAGGGGGGCCTGGAGACCCAGTACTTC
TRBJ2-6 . TRBV4-3 . CASSQFPGANVLTF TGCGCCAGCAGCCAATTCCCCGGGGCCAACGTCCTGACTTTC
TRBJ2-5 . TRBV7-9 many CASSFLEGETQYF TGTGCCAGCAGCTTCCTAGAGGGGGAGACCCAGTACTTC